A selection of T cell receptor beta chains follows, all from one sample in a study of cytomegalovirus exposure and HLA in healthy donors. Produced via immunoSEQ multiplex PCR; TCRdb's table is partial and in-frame only. The sample lists around 180,000 clones; 65% to 85% were seen once. The sequenced sample consisted of PBMCs. The source is a woman younger than 45 in good health and CMV-seropositive. Both conserved end residues are part of each CDR3. The D gene is left open where the match is weak. Clone size, where shown, is once, few, many, or a class for clones that have expanded.

>-|TRBJ2-3|TRBV5-4|-
CASSLAGPSGTDTQYF
TGTGCCAGCAGCCTGGCTGGCCCTTCTGGCACAGATACGCAGTATTTT
>TRBD1|TRBJ1-1|TRBV5-4|-
CASSLEDREDAEAFF
TGTGCCAGCAGCTTGGAAGACAGGGAGGACGCTGAAGCTTTCTTT
>-|TRBJ2-7|TRBV7-9|many
CASSLSRGAGSSYEQYF
TGTGCCAGCAGCTTAAGCCGGGGGGCGGGGAGCTCCTACGAGCAGTACTTC
>TRBD1|TRBJ1-3|TRBV7-9|-
CASSPGQAGNTIYF
TGTGCCAGCAGTCCGGGACAGGCTGGAAACACCATATATTTT
>TRBD2|TRBJ2-7|TRBV18|few
CASSPQTSGPTSSYEQYF
TGTGCCAGCTCACCCCAGACTAGCGGGCCAACCAGCTCCTACGAGCAGTACTTC
>TRBD1|TRBJ1-4|TRBV18|-
CASSSKGAWVEKLFF
TGTGCCAGCTCATCGAAGGGGGCTTGGGTTGAAAAACTGTTTTTT
>-|TRBJ1-2|TRBV11-1|once
CASSLFTGYGYTF
TGTGCCAGCAGCTTGTTTACGGGTTATGGCTACACCTTC
>-|TRBJ1-2|TRBV7-9|-
CASSSLTEYGYTF
TGTGCCAGCAGCTCCCTGACAGAATATGGCTACACCTTC
>-|TRBJ1-2|TRBV29-1|-
CSVEDGGLKYGYTF
TGCAGCGTTGAAGACGGGGGTCTAAAGTATGGCTACACCTTC
>-|TRBJ1-2|TRBV19|-
CASRGETLLYGYTF
TGTGCCAGTAGGGGAGAAACCCTTCTCTATGGCTACACCTTC
>-|TRBJ2-7|TRBV6-1|-
CASSEALVYEQYF
TGTGCCAGCAGTGAGGCACTAGTCTACGAGCAGTACTTC